A single sample gave rise to the 8 T cell receptor beta chains below, sequenced in a study of blood T cells in healthy people across ages. A second about 6 to 11 cycle PCR used barcoded and J-beta primers. TCRdb fed the 5' RACE reads into MiXCR, producing one record per CDR3 protein. The profile shows 1,800,000 or so distinct CDR3 sequences, roughly 43% of them singletons. The sample consisted of blood. The receptors were sampled from a human donor in good health.

With regard to this clonotype: This may arise from a read error, as a much more abundant clone is one base away. The chain is built from TRBV20-1 and TRBJ2-1; D is perhaps TRBD1 (6 bases). The CDR3 contains 12 residues. Germline lookup yields CDR1 DFQATT and CDR2 SNEGSKA (reference sequence). The ends were cut back, 3 bases at V and 6 bases at J, with 9 bases in the middle. The CDR3 here is CSASGQCNEQFF. The CDR3 region has the DNA TGCAGTGCTAGCGGACAGTGCAATGAGCAGTTCTTC.

The J gene is TRBJ2-7, the V gene TRBV25-1, with 9 bases aligning to TRBD2. V lost 4 bases to trimming and J lost 7 bases; unmatched junction nucleotides: 17. CDR1 and CDR2 (germline): MGHDK, SYGVNS. The CDR3 consists of 17 residues. Here the CDR3 reads CASSVGSGGPEGGEQYF. The CDR3 DNA sequence: TGTGCCAGCAGTGTCGGTAGCGGGGGCCCCGAGGGAGGAGAGCAGTACTTC.

The rearrangement uses TRBV4-3 and TRBJ2-1; perhaps TRBD2 as D (5 bases). Trimming removed 1 base at V and 6 bases at J, with 7 bases between. The CDR3 sequence is 13 residues long. Germline V CDR1 and CDR2: LGHNA, YSLEER. This chain's CDR3 is CASSQGRTNEQFF. CDR3 sequence (DNA): TGCGCCAGCAGCCAAGGGAGGACCAATGAGCAGTTCTTC.

V is TRBV25-1 and J is TRBJ1-2; D is possibly TRBD1 (6 bases). This CDR3 is built from 13 residues. The V gene lost 4 bases and the J gene lost 8 bases, with 14 bases spanning the gap. Germline CDR1 is MGHDK and CDR2 is SYGVNS. The CDR3 reads CASSVYRAGGYTF. In nucleotides, the CDR3 is TGTGCCAGCAGTGTCTACAGGGCGGGCGGCTACACCTTC.

The chain has TRBV9 and TRBJ1-5; no firm D call. V was cut by 3 bases and J by 1 base, with 11 bases left in between. The germline CDR1 and CDR2 sequences are SGDLS and YYNGEE. The CDR3 runs to 15 residues. As DNA, the CDR3 is TGTGCCAGCAGCGCTGGGCCAGAAAGCAATCAGCCCCAGCATTTT. It encodes CASSAGPESNQPQHF.

This chain links TRBV6-1 with TRBJ2-7; D remains ambiguous. Trimming pared 5 bases from V and 4 bases from J, leaving 12 bases between. This CDR3 comprises 13 residues. Looked up from germline, CDR1 is MNHNS and CDR2 is SASEGT. CDR3 in amino acids: CASSPEGYYEQYF. In DNA form, the CDR3 reads TGTGCCAGCAGTCCGGAAGGATATTACGAGCAGTACTTC.

A word on this clonotype: Mismatch with germline at one junction end may stem from a read error. The rearrangement links TRBV15 to TRBJ2-2, with D unclear. The germline gives CDR1 LNHNV, CDR2 YYDKDF (reference sequence). The CDR3 contains 14 residues. The CDR3 is CATSTFMFTGELFF. Written as DNA, the CDR3 is TGTGCTACCAGCACTTTTATGTTCACCGGGGAGCTGTTTTTT.

This clonotype was observed at least ten times. The genes are TRBV4-3 and TRBJ2-7, with D maybe TRBD2 (7 bases). Trimming removed 0 bases at V and 1 base at J, with 16 bases between. Germline V gene lookup returns CDR1 LGHNA and CDR2 YSLEER. This CDR3 spans 17 amino acids. CDR3 protein: CASSQDLGGEGSYEQYF. DNA for the CDR3: TGCGCCAGCAGCCAAGATCTAGGGGGGGAGGGGTCCTACGAGCAGTACTTC.